This T cell receptor (beta chain) was observed in a study of shared clonotypes between healthy human individuals. Study-level information: Donor ages ranged 18 to 49 years: a couple of women, a few men. Each donor's CD8 memory used one plate, CD8 naive two, each CD4 subset three.

As for this clone: No antigen is known for it.

This CDR3 is 13 amino acids long. Per the germline V gene, CDR1 is MNHNS and CDR2 is SASEGT. V was shortened by 6 bases and J by 8 bases, with 14 bases between the two germline ends. Per sorted-subset replicate PCR, input was approximately 210 ng DNA, representing about 29,000 T cell genomes. Only in-frame clones appear in the TCRdb table, and some are missing; sequencing was by immunoSEQ multiplex PCR. The sample records roughly 2.4 million clones, approximately 94% being singletons. Study-wide results and limits: An anticipated effect of sequencing depth on clonotype sharing among donors was recognized.

The sample taken for sequencing was naive CD4+ T cells sorted from blood. As to subset: CD45RA+ positively selected. The chain couples TRBV6-1 to TRBJ2-1; a weak D match, TRBD2 (7 bases). The clonotype was recovered from a man younger than 35 in good health. The CDR3 DNA sequence: TGTGCCAGCAGGGAACAGGGAGGGGATGAGCAGTTCTTC. This codes for CASREQGGDEQFF.